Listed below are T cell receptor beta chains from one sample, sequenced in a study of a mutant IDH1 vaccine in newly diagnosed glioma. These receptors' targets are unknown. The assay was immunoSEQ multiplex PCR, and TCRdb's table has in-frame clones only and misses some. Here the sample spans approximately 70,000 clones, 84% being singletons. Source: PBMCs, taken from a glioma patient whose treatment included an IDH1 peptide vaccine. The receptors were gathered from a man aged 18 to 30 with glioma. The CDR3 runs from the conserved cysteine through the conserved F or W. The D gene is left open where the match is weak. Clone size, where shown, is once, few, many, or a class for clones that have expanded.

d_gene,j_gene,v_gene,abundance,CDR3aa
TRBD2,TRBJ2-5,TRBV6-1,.,CASTRLAGGQETQYF
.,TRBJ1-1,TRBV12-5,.,CASGLGRTEAFF
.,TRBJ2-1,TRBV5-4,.,CASSLGRGPHNEQFF
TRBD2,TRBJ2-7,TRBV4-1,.,CASSQVPTLSGGAYEQYF
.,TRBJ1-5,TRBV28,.,CASKGQGIKPQHF
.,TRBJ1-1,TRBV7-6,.,CASSPRTGGNTEAFF
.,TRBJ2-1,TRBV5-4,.,CASSFWGGVNEQFF
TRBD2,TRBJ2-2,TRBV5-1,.,CASRQRGGWTGELFF
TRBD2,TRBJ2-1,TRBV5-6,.,CASSLSGRARGVSYEQFF
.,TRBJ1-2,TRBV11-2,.,CASSLVSQTNYGYTF
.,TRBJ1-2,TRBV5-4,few,CASSDALSCTF
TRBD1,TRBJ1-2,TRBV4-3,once,CASSPRQGGYGYTF
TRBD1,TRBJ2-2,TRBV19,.,CASSTDRYRGELFF
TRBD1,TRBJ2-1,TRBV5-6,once,CASRSTGGYGNEQFF
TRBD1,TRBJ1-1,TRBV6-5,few,CASSYDRGSTEAFF
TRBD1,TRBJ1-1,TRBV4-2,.,CASSQREGQGNTEAFF
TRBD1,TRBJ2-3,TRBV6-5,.,CASSRTGSSPDTQYF
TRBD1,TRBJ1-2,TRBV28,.,CASSLDRGNYGYTF
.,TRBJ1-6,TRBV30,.,CAWREGDNSPLHF
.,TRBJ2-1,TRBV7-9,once,CASSFPQGTYNEQFF
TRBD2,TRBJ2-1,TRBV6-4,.,CASSQGLAGHNEQFF
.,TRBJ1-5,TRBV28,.,CASSREQGYNQPQHF
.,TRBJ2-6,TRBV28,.,CASSRSSGANVLTF
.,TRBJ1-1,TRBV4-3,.,CASSQVFQQGFNLGTEAFF
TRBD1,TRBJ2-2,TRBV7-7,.,CASSLGTGTNTGELFF
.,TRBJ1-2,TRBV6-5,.,CASSEVGTNYGYTF
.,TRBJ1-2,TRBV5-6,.,CASSLTRTTANYGYTF
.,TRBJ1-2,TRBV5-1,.,CASSLPGNYGYTF
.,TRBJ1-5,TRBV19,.,CASTRVGASNQPQHF
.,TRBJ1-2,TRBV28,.,CASSLSHSYGYTF
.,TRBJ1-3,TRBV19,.,CASSFTYPGNTIYF
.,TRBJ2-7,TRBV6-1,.,CASSEDGGSSYEQYF
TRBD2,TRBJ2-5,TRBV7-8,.,CASSLAGGLAGPKQETQYF
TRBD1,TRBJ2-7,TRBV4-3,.,CASSQERGRTDEQYF
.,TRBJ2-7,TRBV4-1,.,CASSHRDGYEQYF
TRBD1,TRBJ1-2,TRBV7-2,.,CASSSDDRASYGYTF
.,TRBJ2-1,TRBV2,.,CASSVNRIFNEQFF
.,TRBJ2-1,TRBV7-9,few,CASTLLGKSYNEQFF
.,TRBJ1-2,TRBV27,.,CASSFGGTNYGYTF
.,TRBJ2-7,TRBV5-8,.,CASLKTWGSEQYF
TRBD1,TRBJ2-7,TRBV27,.,CASRPIGDSPYEQYF
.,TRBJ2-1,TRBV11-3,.,CASSPRNGLQFF
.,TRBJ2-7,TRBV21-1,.,CASKEAAYF